This T cell receptor beta chain was captured by sequencing in a study of blood T cell repertoires in COVID-19. Background on the study: Acute and convalescent COVID-19 specimens originated in the United States, Italy and Spain. T cells, B-cell-depleted T cells, or PBMCs provided the cDNA or gDNA that served as material.

Germline CDR1 and CDR2: MNHEY and SVGAGI. The junction had 10 bases not matched to a gene; V was cut back by 2 bases and J by 4 bases. There are 16 residues in the CDR3. In the source study's methods: Amplification of reference gene primers was used by the study to estimate nucleated cell counts. Assay: immunoSEQ multiplex PCR; the TCRdb copy retains only in-frame clones and omits some. The DNA was the basis for D and trimming; V, J and clone size are from that table. Found here are about 130,000 clones, about nine tenths of them singletons; the top ten hold approximately 3.7%. This TCR derives from a man between 45 and 60 years old with active COVID-19. The rearrangement links TRBV6-5 to TRBJ2-7; 8 bases fit TRBD2. Sequenced material: peripheral blood. The CDR3 coding sequence is TGTGCCAGCAGTTACCGTGCCCGGGGGGGTTTGTACGAGCAGTACTTC. Translating gives CASSYRARGGLYEQYF.